This T cell receptor beta chain was documented in a study of CD8+CD57+ T cells in acquired aplastic anemia. Study conclusions and caveats: Patients had around 30 CD8+ CDR3 sequences in common with controls (the shared set).

Genomic DNA constituted the template upon which TCR beta VDJ and CDR3 profiling was performed. TCRdb independently ran MiXCR on the reads; one entry per CDR3 protein. The sample gives 200,000 or so distinct CDR3 sequences, 64% of which show up once; about 43% is in the top ten. CDR1 is MNHEY and CDR2 is SMNVEV in the germline V gene (reference sequence). V lost 6 bases and J 0 bases, leaving 11 bases between the germline ends. The CDR3 extends over 14 amino acids. This clonotype was observed a handful of times. Its antigen is undetermined. Source material: sorted CD4+, CD8+, or CD8+CD57+ T cells (not recorded which) from PBMCs. The source of this sequence is a human donor with severe aplastic anemia or a healthy control (not recorded which). The chain joins TRBV27 to TRBJ1-1; D remains unclear. CDR3 amino acids: CASRPGGMNTEAFF. CDR3 nucleotide sequence: TGTGCCAGCAGGCCAGGAGGAATGAACACTGAAGCTTTCTTT.